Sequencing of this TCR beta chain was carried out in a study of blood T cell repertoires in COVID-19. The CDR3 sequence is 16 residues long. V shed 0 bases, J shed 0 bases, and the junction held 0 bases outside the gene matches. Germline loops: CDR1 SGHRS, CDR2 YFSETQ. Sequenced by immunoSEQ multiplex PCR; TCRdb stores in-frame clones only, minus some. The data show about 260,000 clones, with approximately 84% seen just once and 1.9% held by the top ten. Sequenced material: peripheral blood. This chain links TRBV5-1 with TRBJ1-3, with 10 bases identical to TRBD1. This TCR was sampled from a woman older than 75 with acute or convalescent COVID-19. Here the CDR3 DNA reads TGCGCCAGCAGCTTGGGGACAGGGGGCTCTGGAAACACCATATATTTT. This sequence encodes CASSLGTGGSGNTIYF. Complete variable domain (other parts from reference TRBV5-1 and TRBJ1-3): KAGVTQTPRYLIKTRGQQVTLSCSPISGHRSVSWYQQTPGQGLQFLFEYFSETQRNKGNFPGRFSGRQFSNSRSEMNVSTLELGDSALYLCASSLGTGGSGNTIYFGEGSWLTVV.